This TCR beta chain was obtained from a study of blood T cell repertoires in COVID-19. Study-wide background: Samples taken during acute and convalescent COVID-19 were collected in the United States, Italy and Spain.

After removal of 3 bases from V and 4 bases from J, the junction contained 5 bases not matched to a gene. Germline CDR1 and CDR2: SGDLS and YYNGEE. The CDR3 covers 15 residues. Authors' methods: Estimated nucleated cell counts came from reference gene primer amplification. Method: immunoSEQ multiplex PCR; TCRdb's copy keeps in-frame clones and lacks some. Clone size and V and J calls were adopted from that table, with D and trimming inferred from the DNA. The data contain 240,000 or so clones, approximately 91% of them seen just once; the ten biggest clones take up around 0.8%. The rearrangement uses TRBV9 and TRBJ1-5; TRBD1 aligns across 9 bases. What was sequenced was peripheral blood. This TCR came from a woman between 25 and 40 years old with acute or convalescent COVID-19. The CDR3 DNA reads TGTGCCAGCAGCGCATCCGGGACAGGGAATCAGCCCCAGCATTTT. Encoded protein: CASSASGTGNQPQHF.